This T cell receptor (beta chain) is from a study of blood T cell repertoires in COVID-19. Across the study: Donors in the United States, Italy and Spain gave samples during acute or convalescent COVID-19. The analysed material was cDNA or gDNA that came from T cells, B-cell-depleted T cells, or PBMCs.

Germline lookup yields CDR1 LNHDA and CDR2 SQIVND (reference sequence). V was shortened by 3 bases and J by 6 bases, with 8 bases between the two germline ends. CDR3 length: 13 amino acids. Original processing methods: Estimation of nucleated cell counts relied on the amplification of reference gene primers. Libraries were prepared by immunoSEQ multiplex PCR; TCRdb keeps only in-frame clonotypes and omits some of them. Clone size and V and J calls were adopted from that table, with D and trimming inferred from the DNA. The profile shows 300,000 to 350,000 clones, 87% of them singletons. Material for sequencing was peripheral blood. This clonotype originated in a man between 18 and 35 years old with active or convalescent COVID-19. The chain couples TRBV19 to TRBJ1-4; D is ambiguous. The CDR3 region has the DNA TGTGCCAGTAGTATTGTCGGGGATGAAAAACTGTTTTTT. Protein: CASSIVGDEKLFF.